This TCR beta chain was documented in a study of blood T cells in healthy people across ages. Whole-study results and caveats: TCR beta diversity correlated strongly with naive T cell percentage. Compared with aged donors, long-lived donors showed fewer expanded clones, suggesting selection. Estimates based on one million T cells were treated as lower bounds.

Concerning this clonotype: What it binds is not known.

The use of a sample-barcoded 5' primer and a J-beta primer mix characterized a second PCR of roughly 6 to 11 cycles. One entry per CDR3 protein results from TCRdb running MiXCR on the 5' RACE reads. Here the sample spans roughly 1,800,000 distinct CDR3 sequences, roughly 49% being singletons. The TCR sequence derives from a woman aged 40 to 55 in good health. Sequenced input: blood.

CDR3: CASSYGLETQETQYF. CDR3 nucleotides: TGTGCCAGCAGTTACGGGCTAGAGACCCAAGAGACCCAGTACTTC. The chain joins TRBV6-5 to TRBJ2-5; D unclear. This CDR3 region has 15 residues. In germline, CDR1 is MNHEY, CDR2 SVGAGI. Trimming stripped 2 bases from V and 1 base from J, with 11 bases between.